Listed below are T cell receptor beta chains from one sample, sequenced in a study of cytomegalovirus exposure and HLA in healthy donors. Produced via immunoSEQ multiplex PCR; TCRdb's table is partial and in-frame only. The repertoire holds under 300,000 clones, 65% to 90% seen once, with over 0.95% in the top ten. Source material: PBMCs. These receptors came from a woman between 18 and 29 years old in good health and CMV-seronegative. Both conserved end residues are part of each CDR3. D genes are given only for firm matches. Some rows have no size entry. The others give once, few or many, or a class for an expanded clone.

D gene,clone size,J gene,CDR3 length,V gene,CDR3 protein,CDR3 DNA
TRBD1,few,TRBJ2-7,12,TRBV2,CASRGTGHEQYF,TGTGCCAGCAGAGGGACAGGTCACGAGCAGTACTTC
NA,NA,TRBJ2-7,15,TRBV4-2,CASSQGQETYYEQYF,TGTGCCAGCAGCCAAGGACAGGAGACCTACTACGAGCAGTACTTC
NA,NA,TRBJ2-7,14,TRBV27,CASSTDRLSYEQYF,TGTGCCAGCAGCACCGACAGGCTTTCCTACGAGCAGTACTTC
TRBD1,NA,TRBJ1-5,14,TRBV5-1,CASSLDRGDQPQHF,TGCGCCAGCAGCCTGGACAGGGGAGATCAGCCCCAGCATTTT
NA,NA,TRBJ1-5,17,TRBV30,CAWSAYRGTIGNQPQHF,TGTGCCTGGAGTGCGTATCGGGGGACTATCGGCAATCAGCCCCAGCATTTT
NA,NA,TRBJ2-5,16,TRBV18,CASSGSTGRVKETQYF,TGTGCCAGCTCGGGGTCTACAGGGCGCGTTAAAGAGACCCAGTACTTC
NA,NA,TRBJ1-2,16,TRBV25-1,CASSAPGTFRIYGYTF,TGTGCCAGCAGTGCACCCGGGACTTTCCGGATCTATGGCTACACCTTC
NA,NA,TRBJ1-1,15,TRBV6-5,CASSFSRGWNTEAFF,TGTGCCAGCAGTTTCAGCAGGGGATGGAACACTGAAGCTTTCTTT
TRBD1,NA,TRBJ1-6,14,TRBV30,CAWSRDSQNSPLHF,TGTGCCTGGTCCCGGGACAGTCAGAATTCACCCCTCCACTTT
NA,once,TRBJ2-7,16,TRBV13,CASSLAPARRGYEQYF,TGTGCCAGCAGCTTAGCCCCAGCGAGAAGGGGCTACGAGCAGTACTTC
TRBD2,NA,TRBJ2-2,19,TRBV2,CASNPRGTSGSQNGGELFF,TGTGCCAGCAACCCGAGGGGGACTAGCGGGAGTCAAAATGGCGGGGAGCTGTTTTTT
NA,few,TRBJ1-6,14,TRBV7-2,CASSPQGDNSPLHF,TGTGCCAGCAGCCCACAGGGTGATAATTCACCCCTCCACTTT
TRBD1,NA,TRBJ2-2,15,TRBV9,CASSARDRNTGELFF,TGTGCCAGCAGCGCCCGGGACAGAAACACCGGGGAGCTGTTTTTT
NA,NA,TRBJ2-3,14,TRBV18,CASSPPSVKDTQYF,TGTGCCAGCTCACCACCGTCAGTTAAGGATACGCAGTATTTT
TRBD2,NA,TRBJ2-3,15,TRBV7-2,CASSLWAGVGDTQYF,TGTGCCAGCAGCTTATGGGCGGGGGTTGGAGATACGCAGTATTTT
NA,NA,TRBJ2-7,14,TRBV5-1,CASSLSRGSYEQYF,TGCGCCAGCAGCCTGTCAAGGGGTTCCTACGAGCAGTACTTC
NA,NA,TRBJ1-5,14,TRBV12-5,CASGLSAGMRPQHF,TGTGCTAGTGGTTTGTCTGCAGGGATGAGGCCCCAGCATTTT
NA,NA,TRBJ2-7,14,TRBV7-6,CASSSRDTSYEQYF,TGTGCCAGCAGCTCTAGGGACACCTCCTACGAGCAGTACTTC
NA,NA,TRBJ1-4,16,TRBV19,CASRITSGQPNEKLFF,TGTGCCAGTAGGATCACCTCCGGACAACCGAATGAAAAACTGTTTTTT
TRBD1,NA,TRBJ1-1,14,TRBV5-1,CASSLRDRNTEAFF,TGCGCCAGCAGCCTCCGGGACAGAAACACTGAAGCTTTCTTT
TRBD1,NA,TRBJ2-7,15,TRBV19,CASSIGPGQSYEQYF,TGTGCCAGTAGTATAGGTCCGGGACAGTCCTACGAGCAGTACTTC
NA,once,TRBJ1-2,13,TRBV6-1,CASTDGGTDGYTF,TGTGCCAGCACGGACGGGGGGACTGATGGCTACACCTTC
NA,NA,TRBJ1-1,12,TRBV5-1,CASSSRGAEAFF,TGCGCCAGCAGCTCGCGGGGGGCTGAAGCTTTCTTT
TRBD1,NA,TRBJ1-2,13,TRBV4-1,CASSQDRTGLSTF,TGCGCCAGCAGCCAAGATCGGACAGGGCTGTCCACCTTC
TRBD1,NA,TRBJ2-1,14,TRBV7-9,CASSTWTGRNEQFF,TGTGCCAGCAGCACCTGGACAGGGCGCAATGAGCAGTTCTTC
TRBD2,NA,TRBJ2-7,23,TRBV2,CASSERVGTGLSGTSGFEYEQYF,TGTGCCAGCAGTGAAAGGGTAGGGACAGGGCTCTCGGGGACTAGCGGATTTGAGTACGAGCAGTACTTC
NA,NA,TRBJ2-3,14,TRBV28,CASSLGQRTDTQYF,TGTGCCAGCAGTTTGGGACAACGCACAGATACGCAGTATTTT
NA,NA,TRBJ2-1,15,TRBV5-1,CASSLAGVSYNEQFF,TGCGCCAGCAGCTTGGCGGGGGTTTCCTACAATGAGCAGTTCTTC
TRBD1,NA,TRBJ2-1,14,TRBV7-8,CASTPGTGGGEQFF,TGTGCCAGCACCCCCGGGACAGGGGGCGGTGAGCAGTTCTTC
NA,NA,TRBJ2-3,14,TRBV6-5,CASRAGISTDTQYF,TGTGCCAGCAGAGCAGGGATTAGCACAGATACGCAGTATTTT
TRBD1,few,TRBJ1-6,15,TRBV7-9,CASSLGTGGISPLHF,TGTGCCAGCAGCTTAGGGACAGGGGGGATTTCACCCCTCCACTTT
NA,NA,TRBJ1-2,13,TRBV6-5,CASSKRDTYGYTF,TGTGCCAGCAGTAAACGGGACACCTATGGCTACACCTTC
NA,NA,TRBJ1-2,15,TRBV5-1,CASSLVSGFDYGYTF,TGCGCCAGCAGCTTGGTTTCGGGATTCGACTATGGCTACACCTTC
TRBD2,NA,TRBJ2-1,16,TRBV7-8,CASSARLAGVPGEQFF,TGTGCCAGCAGCGCGAGACTAGCGGGGGTTCCAGGTGAGCAGTTCTTC
NA,NA,TRBJ2-5,15,TRBV9,CASSVGTSTNRPQYF,TGTGCCAGCAGCGTTGGGACATCCACAAACCGTCCCCAGTACTTC
TRBD2,NA,TRBJ2-1,14,TRBV6-1,CASHSAGGFYEQFF,TGTGCCAGCCACTCCGCGGGAGGGTTCTATGAGCAGTTCTTC
NA,NA,TRBJ1-2,14,TRBV2,CASSEATGTYGYTF,TGTGCCAGCAGTGAAGCTACAGGGACCTATGGCTACACCTTC
NA,NA,TRBJ1-1,13,TRBV25-1,CASSEWGGGLAFF,TGTGCCAGCAGTGAATGGGGTGGGGGGTTAGCTTTCTTT
TRBD1,NA,TRBJ1-2,16,TRBV11-3,CASSFTGTATNYGYTF,TGTGCCAGCAGCTTCACCGGGACAGCTACTAACTATGGCTACACCTTC
NA,NA,TRBJ2-4,15,TRBV4-3,CASSQELLAKNIQYF,TGCGCCAGCAGCCAAGAACTCCTAGCCAAAAACATTCAGTACTTC
TRBD1,NA,TRBJ1-2,14,TRBV9,CASSATGQGYGYTF,TGTGCCAGCAGCGCAACGGGACAGGGGTATGGCTACACCTTC
NA,NA,TRBJ1-2,12,TRBV10-3,CAISESVDGYTF,TGTGCCATCAGTGAGTCGGTAGATGGCTACACCTTC
TRBD2,NA,TRBJ2-7,15,TRBV11-2,CASSLGLAGTGEQYF,TGTGCCAGCAGCTTGGGACTAGCGGGTACGGGGGAGCAGTACTTC
TRBD2,NA,TRBJ2-1,15,TRBV13,CASSRRLAGGNEQFF,TGTGCCAGCAGCAGACGACTAGCGGGAGGAAATGAGCAGTTCTTC
TRBD1,NA,TRBJ1-2,13,TRBV7-2,CASSWDRAKGYTF,TGTGCCAGCAGCTGGGACAGGGCCAAGGGCTACACCTTC
TRBD1,once,TRBJ1-4,15,TRBV4-1,CASSQAGQANEKLFF,TGCGCCAGCAGCCAAGCGGGACAGGCGAATGAAAAACTGTTTTTT
TRBD1,NA,TRBJ1-2,16,TRBV11-3,CASSLRGQGTNYGYTF,TGTGCCAGCAGCCTCAGGGGACAGGGGACAAACTATGGCTACACCTTC
TRBD1,NA,TRBJ1-1,15,TRBV6-5,CASSPYQGAFTEAFF,TGTGCCAGCAGTCCTTACCAGGGGGCTTTCACTGAAGCTTTCTTT
TRBD1,few,TRBJ2-3,14,TRBV27,CASRHRGPTDTQYF,TGTGCCAGCAGGCACAGGGGACCCACAGATACGCAGTATTTT
TRBD2,NA,TRBJ2-5,14,TRBV2,CASSGTSGQETQYF,TGTGCCAGCAGTGGGACTAGCGGTCAAGAGACCCAGTACTTC
NA,NA,TRBJ1-4,13,TRBV18,CASSPSGDEKLFF,TGTGCCAGCTCACCATCAGGTGACGAAAAACTGTTTTTT